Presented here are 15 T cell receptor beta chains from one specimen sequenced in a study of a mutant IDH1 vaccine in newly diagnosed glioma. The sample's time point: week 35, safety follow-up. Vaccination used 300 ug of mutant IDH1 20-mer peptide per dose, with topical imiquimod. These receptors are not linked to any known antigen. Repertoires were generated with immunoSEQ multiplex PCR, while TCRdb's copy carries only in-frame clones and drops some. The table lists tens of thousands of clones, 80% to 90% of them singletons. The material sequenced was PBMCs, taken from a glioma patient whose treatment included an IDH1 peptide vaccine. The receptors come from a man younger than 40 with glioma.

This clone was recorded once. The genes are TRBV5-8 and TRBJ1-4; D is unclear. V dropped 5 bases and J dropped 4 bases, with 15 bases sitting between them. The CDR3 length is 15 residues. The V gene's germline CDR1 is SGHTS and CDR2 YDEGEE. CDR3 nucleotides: TGTGCCAGCAGTGAAGGGTACAGACGTAATGAAAAACTGTTTTTT. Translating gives CASSEGYRRNEKLFF.

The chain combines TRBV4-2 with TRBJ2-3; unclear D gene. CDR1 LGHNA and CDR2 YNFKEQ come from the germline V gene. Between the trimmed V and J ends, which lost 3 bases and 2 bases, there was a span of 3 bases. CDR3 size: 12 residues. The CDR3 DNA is TGTGCCAGCAGCCACGACACAGATACGCAGTATTTT. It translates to CASSHDTDTQYF.

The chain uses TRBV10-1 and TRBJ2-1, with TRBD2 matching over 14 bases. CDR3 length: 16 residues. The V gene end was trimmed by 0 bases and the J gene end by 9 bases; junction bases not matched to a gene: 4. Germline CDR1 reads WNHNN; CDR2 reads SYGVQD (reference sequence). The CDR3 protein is CASSESGTSGGGEQFF. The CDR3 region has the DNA TGCGCCAGCAGTGAGTCGGGGACTAGCGGGGGCGGTGAGCAGTTCTTC.

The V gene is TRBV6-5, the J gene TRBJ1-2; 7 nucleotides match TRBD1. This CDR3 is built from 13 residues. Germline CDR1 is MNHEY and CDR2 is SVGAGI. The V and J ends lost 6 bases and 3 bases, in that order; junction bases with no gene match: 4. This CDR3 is CASSLGTDYGYTF. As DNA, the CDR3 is TGTGCCAGCAGCCTCGGGACAGACTATGGCTACACCTTC.

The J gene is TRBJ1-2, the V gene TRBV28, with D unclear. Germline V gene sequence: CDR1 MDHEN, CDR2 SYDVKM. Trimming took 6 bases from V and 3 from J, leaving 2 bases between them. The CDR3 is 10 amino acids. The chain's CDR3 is CASRDYGYTF. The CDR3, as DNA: TGTGCCAGCAGAGACTATGGCTACACCTTC.

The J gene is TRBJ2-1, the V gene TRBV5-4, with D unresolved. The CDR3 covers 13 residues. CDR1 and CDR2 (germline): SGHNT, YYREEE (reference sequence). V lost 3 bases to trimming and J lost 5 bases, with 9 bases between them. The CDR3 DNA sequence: TGTGCCAGCAGCTCAGAACTAAACAATGAGCAGTTCTTC. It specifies CASSSELNNEQFF.

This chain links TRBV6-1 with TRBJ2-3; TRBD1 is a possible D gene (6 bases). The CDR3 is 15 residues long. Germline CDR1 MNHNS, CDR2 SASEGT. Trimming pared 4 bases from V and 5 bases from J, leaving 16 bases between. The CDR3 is CASSGMAGERDTQYF. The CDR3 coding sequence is TGTGCCAGCAGTGGAATGGCAGGGGAAAGAGATACGCAGTATTTT.

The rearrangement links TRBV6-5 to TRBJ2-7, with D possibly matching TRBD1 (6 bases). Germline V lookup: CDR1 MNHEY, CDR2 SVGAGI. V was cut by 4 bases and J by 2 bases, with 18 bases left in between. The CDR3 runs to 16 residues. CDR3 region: CASSSPGDKKTYEQYF. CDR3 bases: TGTGCCAGCAGTTCCCCAGGGGACAAAAAAACCTACGAGCAGTACTTC.

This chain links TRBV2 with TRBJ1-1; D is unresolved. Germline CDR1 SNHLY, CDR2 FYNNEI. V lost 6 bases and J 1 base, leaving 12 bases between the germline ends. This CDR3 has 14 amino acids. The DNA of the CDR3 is TGTGCCAGCAGGGTCGAGGCTGAGAACACTGAAGCTTTCTTT. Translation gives CASRVEAENTEAFF.

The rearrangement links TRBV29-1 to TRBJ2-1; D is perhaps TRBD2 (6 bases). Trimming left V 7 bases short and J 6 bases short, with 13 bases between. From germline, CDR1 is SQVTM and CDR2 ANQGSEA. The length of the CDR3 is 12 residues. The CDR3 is CSARGTSNEQFF. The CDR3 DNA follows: TGCAGCGCCCGGGGGACTTCCAATGAGCAGTTCTTC.

As DNA, the CDR3 is TGTGCCAGCAGCTTAGTAGGGCTTTCGGCCGGGGAGCTGTTTTTT. It translates to CASSLVGLSAGELFF. The chain combines TRBV7-8 with TRBJ2-2; D call uncertain. V dropped 1 base and J dropped 6 bases, with 12 bases sitting between them. This CDR3 has 15 amino acids. The germline V gene encodes CDR1 SGHVS and CDR2 FQNEAQ.

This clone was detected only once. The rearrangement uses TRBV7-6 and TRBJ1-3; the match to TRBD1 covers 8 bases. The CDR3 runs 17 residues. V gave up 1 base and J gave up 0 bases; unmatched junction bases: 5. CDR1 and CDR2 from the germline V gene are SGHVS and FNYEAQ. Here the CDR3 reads CASSLVPGQGSGNTIYF. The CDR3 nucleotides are TGTGCCAGCAGCTTAGTCCCCGGACAGGGCTCTGGAAACACCATATATTTT.

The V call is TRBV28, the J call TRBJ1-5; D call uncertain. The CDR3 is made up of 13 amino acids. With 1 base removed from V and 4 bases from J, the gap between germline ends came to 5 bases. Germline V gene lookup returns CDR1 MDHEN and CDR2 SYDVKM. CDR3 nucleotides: TGTGCCAGCAGTTTATCACGTAATCAGCCCCAGCATTTT. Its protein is CASSLSRNQPQHF. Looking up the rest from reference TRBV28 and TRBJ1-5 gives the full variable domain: DVKVTQSSRYLVKRTGEKVFLECVQDMDHENMFWYRQDPGLGLRLIYFSYDVKMKEKGDIPEGYSVSREKKERFSLILESASTNQTSMYLCASSLSRNQPQHFGDGTRLSIL.

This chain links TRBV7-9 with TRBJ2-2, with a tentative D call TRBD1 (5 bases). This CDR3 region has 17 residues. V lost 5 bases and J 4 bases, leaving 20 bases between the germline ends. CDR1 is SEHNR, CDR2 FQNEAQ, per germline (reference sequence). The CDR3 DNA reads TGTGCCAGCAGCCCAAATATCAGGGCAGTCCGCACCGGGGAGCTGTTTTTT. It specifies CASSPNIRAVRTGELFF.

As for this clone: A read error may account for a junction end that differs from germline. This CDR3 reads CASSPGQAYNRPQHF. The CDR3 bases are TGTGCCAGCAGCCCGGGACAGGCCTACAATCGGCCCCAGCATTTT. The J gene is TRBJ1-5, the V gene TRBV7-2, with 8 bases that match TRBD1. CDR3 length: 15 residues. CDR1 SGHTA and CDR2 FQGNSA come from the germline V gene.